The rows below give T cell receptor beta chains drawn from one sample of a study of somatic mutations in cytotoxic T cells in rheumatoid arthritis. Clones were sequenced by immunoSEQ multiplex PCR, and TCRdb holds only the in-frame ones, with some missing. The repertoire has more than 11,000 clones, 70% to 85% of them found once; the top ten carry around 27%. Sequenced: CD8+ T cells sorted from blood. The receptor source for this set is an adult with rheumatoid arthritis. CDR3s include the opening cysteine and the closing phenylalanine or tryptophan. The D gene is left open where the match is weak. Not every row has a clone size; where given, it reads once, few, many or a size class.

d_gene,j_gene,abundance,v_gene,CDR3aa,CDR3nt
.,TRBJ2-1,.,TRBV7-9,CASSQLWATTYNEQFF,TGTGCCAGCAGTCAGCTTTGGGCTACCACCTACAATGAGCAGTTCTTC
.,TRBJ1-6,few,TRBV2,CASSEGPTSPNSPLHF,TGTGCCAGCAGCGAGGGGCCCACAAGCCCCAATTCACCCCTCCACTTT
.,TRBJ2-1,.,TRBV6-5,CASSYSAYNEQFF,TGTGCCAGCAGTTACTCAGCTTACAATGAGCAGTTCTTC
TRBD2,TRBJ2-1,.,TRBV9,CASSEPLLAGATNEQFF,TGTGCCAGCAGCGAGCCCCTCCTAGCGGGGGCTACCAATGAGCAGTTCTTC
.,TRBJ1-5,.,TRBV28,CASRLPHGGGSQPQHF,TGTGCCAGCAGGCTACCCCATGGAGGGGGTAGCCAGCCCCAGCATTTT
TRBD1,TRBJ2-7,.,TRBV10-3,CAISDRGGVDEQYF,TGTGCCATATCGGACAGGGGGGGGGTGGATGAGCAGTACTTC
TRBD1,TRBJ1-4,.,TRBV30,CAWSETGDEKLFF,TGTGCCTGGAGTGAGACAGGGGACGAAAAACTGTTTTTT
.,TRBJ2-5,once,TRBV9,CASSTMLVGGGVETQYF,TGTGCCAGCAGCACCATGTTGGTGGGGGGCGGCGTGGAGACCCAGTACTTC
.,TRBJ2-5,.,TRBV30,CAWSWGQETQYF,TGTGCCTGGAGTTGGGGCCAAGAGACCCAGTACTTC
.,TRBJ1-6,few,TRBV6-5,CASSYGQLNSPLHF,TGTGCCAGCAGTTACGGGCAGTTGAATTCACCCCTCCACTTT
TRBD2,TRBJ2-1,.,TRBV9,CASSGLAVNEQFF,TGTGCCAGCAGCGGCCTAGCGGTCAATGAGCAGTTCTTC
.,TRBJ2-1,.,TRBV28,CASSLYGSYNEQFF,TGTGCCAGCAGCCTCTATGGCTCCTACAATGAGCAGTTCTTC
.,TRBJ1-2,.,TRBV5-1,CASSLWTTGGSGYTF,TGCGCCAGCAGCTTGTGGACAACGGGAGGCTCTGGCTACACCTTC
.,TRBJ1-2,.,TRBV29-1,CSAPEGRGDYGYTF,TGCAGCGCTCCCGAGGGACGGGGGGACTATGGCTACACCTTC
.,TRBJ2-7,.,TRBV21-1,CASSSEGADEQYF,TGTGCCAGCAGCTCAGAGGGGGCGGACGAGCAGTACTTC
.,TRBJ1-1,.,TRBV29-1,CSVEKRADSRMNTEAFF,TGCAGCGTTGAAAAGAGGGCGGACAGCCGAATGAACACTGAAGCTTTCTTT
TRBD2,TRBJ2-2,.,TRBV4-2,CASSQASGGAGELFF,TGTGCCAGCAGCCAAGCTAGCGGGGGGGCCGGGGAGCTGTTTTTT
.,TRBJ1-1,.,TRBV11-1,CASRDYRRGRNTEAFF,TGTGCCAGCAGGGATTACCGACGGGGGAGGAACACTGAAGCTTTCTTT
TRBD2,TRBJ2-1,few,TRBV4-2,CASSQDSGGANEQFF,TGTGCCAGCAGCCAAGATAGCGGGGGGGCCAATGAGCAGTTCTTC
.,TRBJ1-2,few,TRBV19,CATGVGTFYGYTF,TGTGCCACCGGGGTGGGCACCTTCTATGGCTACACCTTC
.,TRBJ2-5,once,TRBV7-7,CASSSRRGQETQYF,TGTGCTAGCAGCTCCCGACGGGGACAAGAGACCCAGTACTTC
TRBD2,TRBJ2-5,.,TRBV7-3,CASSPRSSGGGNQETQYF,TGTGCCAGCAGCCCACGGTCTAGCGGGGGAGGGAACCAAGAGACCCAGTACTTC
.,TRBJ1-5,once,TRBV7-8,CASSLEGRINQPQHF,TGTGCCAGCAGCTTAGAGGGCAGGATCAATCAGCCCCAGCATTTT
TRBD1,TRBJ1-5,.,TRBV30,CAWSWRGRNQPQHF,TGTGCCTGGAGTTGGAGGGGGCGGAATCAGCCCCAGCATTTT
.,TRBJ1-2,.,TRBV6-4,CASSDGGRYGYTF,TGTGCCAGCTCCGACGGGGGCCGTTACGGCTACACCTTC
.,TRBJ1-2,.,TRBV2,CATKRGYTF,TGTGCCACAAAACGAGGCTACACCTTC
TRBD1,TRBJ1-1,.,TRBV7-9,CASSPQGANTEAFF,TGTGCCAGCAGCCCCCAGGGGGCAAACACTGAAGCTTTCTTT
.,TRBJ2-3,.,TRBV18,CASSPAGPKDTQYF,TGTGCCAGCTCACCCGCCGGACCCAAGGATACGCAGTATTTT
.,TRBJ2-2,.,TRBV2,CASTGATTGELFF,TGTGCCAGCACGGGGGCGACCACCGGGGAGCTGTTTTTT
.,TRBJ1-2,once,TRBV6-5,CASSSLDTRAYGYTF,TGTGCCAGCAGTTCCCTTGACACCCGGGCCTATGGCTACACCTTC
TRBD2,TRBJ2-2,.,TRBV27,CASSSPPRLAGSNTGELFF,TGTGCCAGCAGTTCCCCTCCCAGACTAGCAGGGTCGAACACCGGGGAGCTGTTTTTT
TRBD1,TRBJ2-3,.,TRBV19,CASSIGQGATDTQYF,TGTGCCAGTAGTATAGGTCAGGGGGCAACAGATACGCAGTATTTT
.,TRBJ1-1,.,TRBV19,CASSFGTLNTEAFF,TGTGCCAGTAGTTTCGGGACATTGAACACTGAAGCTTTCTTT
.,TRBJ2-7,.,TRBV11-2,CASSLNTYEQYF,TGTGCCAGCAGCTTGAACACTTACGAGCAGTACTTC
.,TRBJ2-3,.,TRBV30,CAWTATGSQDTQYF,TGTGCCTGGACCGCCACAGGGTCTCAGGATACGCAGTATTTT